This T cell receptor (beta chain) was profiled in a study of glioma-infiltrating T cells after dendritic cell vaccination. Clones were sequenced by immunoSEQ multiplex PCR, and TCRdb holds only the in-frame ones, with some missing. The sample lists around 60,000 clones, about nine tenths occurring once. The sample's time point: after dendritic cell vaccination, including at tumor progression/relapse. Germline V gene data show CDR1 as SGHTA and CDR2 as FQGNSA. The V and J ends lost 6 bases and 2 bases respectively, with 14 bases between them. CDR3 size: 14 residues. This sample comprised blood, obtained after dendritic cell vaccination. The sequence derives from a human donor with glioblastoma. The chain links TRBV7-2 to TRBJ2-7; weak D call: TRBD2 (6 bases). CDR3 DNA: TGTGCCAGCAGGCAGGGAGGACGCCCCTACGAGCAGTACTTC. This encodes CASRQGGRPYEQYF.